This T cell receptor (beta chain) was captured by sequencing in a study of blood T cells in healthy people across ages. Next came a second PCR, run for roughly 6 to 11 cycles, which used a sample-barcoded 5' primer along with a J-beta primer mix. TCRdb recomputed calls from the 5' RACE reads with MiXCR, one row per CDR3 protein. This table holds 380,000 or so distinct CDR3 sequences, approximately 47% found once. Germline CDR1 ENHRY, CDR2 SYGVKD. Trimming removed 4 bases from V and 3 bases from J; junction bases left unmatched: 5. The CDR3 has 15 residues. The chain has TRBV10-3 and TRBJ2-3, with 9 bases aligning to TRBD1. Input material: blood. The TCR was taken from a man in his 60s in good health. For the CDR3, the DNA is TGTGCCATCAGTGGGCTCGGACAGGGGACAGATACGCAGTATTTT. Its translation is CAISGLGQGTDTQYF.